Shown below are 14 T cell receptor beta chains from a single sample sequenced in a study of blood T cell repertoires in COVID-19. Assay: immunoSEQ multiplex PCR; the TCRdb copy retains only in-frame clones and omits some. The sample carries roughly 180,000 clones, around four fifths recorded once. The sample consisted of PBMCs or T cells enriched from blood (not recorded which). Receptors originate from a woman between 50 and 59 years old in a cohort exposed to, infected with or recovered from COVID-19 (not recorded which).

This clone occurred once. The chain couples TRBV5-1 to TRBJ1-1, with 7 bases aligning to TRBD1. V dropped 0 bases and J dropped 3; count of bases not matched to a gene: 5. Germline CDR1 SGHRS, CDR2 YFSETQ. The CDR3 consists of 15 residues. CDR3 loop: CASSLERTGDTEAFF. The DNA of the CDR3 is TGCGCCAGCAGCTTGGAAAGGACAGGTGACACTGAAGCTTTCTTT. Full variable domain (missing parts from reference TRBV5-1 and TRBJ1-1): KAGVTQTPRYLIKTRGQQVTLSCSPISGHRSVSWYQQTPGQGLQFLFEYFSETQRNKGNFPGRFSGRQFSNSRSEMNVSTLELGDSALYLCASSLERTGDTEAFFGQGTRLTVV.

The chain links TRBV5-7 to TRBJ1-5; 10 bases agree with TRBD1. TRBV5-7 is sorted into the ORF group, with uncertain function. This CDR3 comprises 19 residues. The V gene end was trimmed by 0 bases and the J gene end by 1 base; junction bases not matched to a gene: 10. The CDR3 is CASSLAGTGDIGSNQPQHF. CDR3 coding DNA: TGTGCCAGCAGCTTGGCCGGGACAGGGGATATAGGAAGCAATCAGCCCCAGCATTTT.

This sequence joins TRBV11-1 and TRBJ2-2, with 8 bases that match TRBD1. The CDR3 is 15 residues long. Germline lookup yields CDR1 SGHAT and CDR2 FQDESV (reference sequence). With 6 bases clipped from V and 4 bases from J, the junction kept 7 bases outside the gene matches. The CDR3: CASSADRGGTGELFF. As DNA, the CDR3 is TGTGCCAGCAGTGCCGACAGGGGTGGCACCGGGGAGCTGTTTTTT.

CDR3 DNA: TGTGCCAGTAGTCCGATCCGAGGAGGTCTAGGGGGACTAAACTACGAGCAGTACTTC. Protein product: CASSPIRGGLGGLNYEQYF. The chain links TRBV19 to TRBJ2-7; D may be TRBD2 (7 bases). Trimming stripped 5 bases from V and 3 bases from J, with 29 bases between. Germline lookup yields CDR1 LNHDA and CDR2 SQIVND (reference sequence). This CDR3 is 19 amino acids long.

This clone was seen once. The V and J genes are TRBV7-9 and TRBJ2-5, with 10 bases matching TRBD1. The CDR3 runs to 15 residues. J lost 5 bases, V lost 4 bases, and 7 bases had no gene match. CDR1 is SEHNR, CDR2 FQNEAQ, per germline (reference sequence). The CDR3 DNA sequence: TGTGCCAGCAGCTCGACAGGGGGCAGAGGCGAGACCCAGTACTTC. Encoded protein: CASSSTGGRGETQYF.

This clone occurred many times. The chain employs TRBV5-6 and TRBJ1-2; a weak D match, TRBD1 (6 bases). This CDR3 spans 14 amino acids. Germline values: CDR1 SGHDT, CDR2 YYEEEE. V lost 3 bases and J 6 bases, leaving 15 bases between the germline ends. The CDR3 loop reads CASSSVETGNGYTF. The CDR3, as DNA: TGTGCCAGCAGCTCGGTTGAGACAGGCAATGGCTACACCTTC.

The J gene is TRBJ2-3, the V gene TRBV5-8; D is perhaps TRBD2 (6 bases). With 4 bases removed from V and 0 bases from J, the gap between germline ends came to 15 bases. This CDR3 contains 16 residues. Germline V gene lookup returns CDR1 SGHTS and CDR2 YDEGEE. The CDR3 coding sequence is TGTGCCAGCAGCCGCATAGGGACTGGGAGCACAGATACGCAGTATTTT. This gives the protein CASSRIGTGSTDTQYF.

The V gene is TRBV3-1 (or the pseudogene TRBV3-2), the J gene TRBJ1-2, with 8 bases identical to TRBD1. The CDR3 loop spans 15 amino acids. The germline V gene has CDR1 LGHDT and CDR2 YNNKEL (reference sequence). Losses at the gene ends were 4 bases for V and 8 bases for J; bases not matched to a gene: 12. CDR3 in amino acids: CASSPGPGGVEGYTF. The CDR3 DNA reads as TGTGCCAGCAGCCCAGGTCCAGGGGGCGTTGAAGGCTACACCTTC.

Comment on this clone: One junction end does not reproduce the germline sequence, and a read error may be involved. The chain joins TRBV5-6 to TRBJ2-3; no clear D. Germline V gene lookup returns CDR1 SGHDT and CDR2 YYEEEE. The length of the CDR3 is 15 residues. The CDR3 sequence: CASTLFLPSTDTQYF. CDR3 nucleotide sequence: TGTGCCAGCACCTTGTTTCTTCCTAGCACAGATACGCAGTATTTT.

The chain joins TRBV28 to TRBJ1-5; 7 bases align to TRBD1. This CDR3 spans 19 amino acids. J gave up 5 bases and V 4 bases, and 20 bases lay outside the gene matches. Germline CDR1 MDHEN, CDR2 SYDVKM. CDR3 sequence reads: CASSSTLDRLHIAYQPQHF. CDR3 DNA sequence: TGTGCCAGCAGTTCCACCCTGGACAGGCTCCATATAGCTTATCAGCCCCAGCATTTT.

This clone was found once. This rearrangement joins TRBV5-4 to TRBJ2-7; 7 positions match TRBD2. The CDR3 sequence is 15 residues long. The J segment lost 0 bases and the V segment lost 5 bases, leaving 8 bases of the junction unmatched. The germline V gene has CDR1 SGHNT and CDR2 YYREEE (reference sequence). For the CDR3, the DNA is TGTGCCAGCAGACTGGGGGGGACCCCCTCCTACGAGCAGTACTTC. It is translated as CASRLGGTPSYEQYF.

V is TRBV5-1 and J is TRBJ1-1; D may be TRBD1 (6 bases). The V gene lost 4 bases and the J gene lost 2 bases, with 9 bases spanning the gap. This CDR3 spans 13 amino acids. Germline lookup yields CDR1 SGHRS and CDR2 YFSETQ. The CDR3 bases are TGCGCCAGCAGCAGGACAGCTAACACTGAAGCTTTCTTT. Its translation: CASSRTANTEAFF.

The CDR3 DNA reads TGCGCCAGCACAAAGGACAGGAACACTGAAGCTTTCTTT. Residues: CASTKDRNTEAFF. This chain connects TRBV5-1 to TRBJ1-1, with D tentatively TRBD1 (6 bases). The CDR3 has 13 residues. V shed 6 bases and J shed 1 base, with 10 bases lying between them. CDR1 SGHRS and CDR2 YFSETQ come from the germline V gene.

This clone was seen a few times. The identical CDR3 is also encoded by other nucleotide sequences in the sample. The chain joins TRBV10-3 to TRBJ2-2; D is perhaps TRBD2 (5 bases). CDR3 length: 14 amino acids. CDR1 ENHRY and CDR2 SYGVKD come from the germline V gene. The V end lost 6 bases, the J end lost 2 bases, and 10 bases lay between the germline ends. The CDR3 loop reads CAIRDSSNTGELFF. The CDR3 DNA follows: TGTGCCATCAGGGACTCCTCAAACACCGGGGAGCTGTTTTTT.